This T cell receptor beta chain was recovered during a study of T cell repertoires in aging, cancer and after chemotherapy. Broader study findings: In each cancer cohort, median generation probability increased across chemotherapy, suggesting thymic output rebounded.

As to this clonotype: No antigen is known for it.

Rearranged V-D-J TRB sequences were amplified with a mixed TRB-A/B primer pool. TCRdb analysed the multiplex PCR reads with MiXCR anew, one entry per CDR3 protein. The sample has several thousand distinct CDR3 sequences; less than 55% are singletons. The template was genomic DNA from peripheral blood, not RNA. V dropped 1 base and J dropped 5 bases, with 21 bases sitting between them. CDR1 SGHDT and CDR2 YYEEEE come from the germline V gene. The CDR3 has 17 residues. The specimen sequenced was blood. The origin of this receptor is a human donor in good health. The chain joins TRBV5-6 to TRBJ2-5; possibly TRBD1 or TRBD2 for D (5 bases each). CDR3 loop: CASSLRLGAYGGETQYF. In nucleotides, the CDR3 is TGTGCCAGCAGCTTGAGGCTCGGGGCGTATGGGGGTGAGACCCAGTACTTC.